The next 14 T cell receptor beta chains were all read from a single sample in a study of monozygotic twins with inflammatory bowel disease. TCRdb processed the 5' RACE reads again and assigns one entry to each CDR3 protein, with no DNA. The sample spans 330,000 or so distinct CDR3 sequences; the ten largest clones claim approximately 2%. The sequenced sample was blood. These TCRs come from a human donor with ulcerative colitis or Crohn's disease, or a healthy co-twin of an affected twin (not recorded which).

The rearrangement uses TRBV5-1 and TRBJ2-7; lacking DNA, the TRBD2 call made by TCRdb goes unchecked. CDR1 SGHRS and CDR2 YFSETQ come from the germline V gene. CDR3 size: 16 residues. The CDR3 region is CASRLGTSGRANEQYF.

The rearrangement links TRBV2 to TRBJ2-7; checking the TCRdb D call of TRBD1 is not possible without DNA. CDR1 is SNHLY, CDR2 FYNNEI, per germline. This CDR3 spans 13 amino acids. The CDR3 is CASSEATLGGQYF.

V is TRBV12-3 or TRBV12-4 and J is TRBJ2-1; the TRBD2 assignment by TCRdb is unverifiable without DNA. The CDR3 totals 15 residues. CDR3 loop: CASSTTSGSPNEQFF.

The chain carries TRBV4-1 and TRBJ2-1; TCRdb's D call of TRBD2 is untestable without DNA. This CDR3 is 16 amino acids long. Germline CDR1 reads MGHRA; CDR2 reads YSYEKL. CDR3 in amino acids: CASSPLAESSYNEQFF.

The chain couples TRBV9 to TRBJ2-1. Germline assignment: CDR1 SGDLS and CDR2 YYNGEE. There are 16 residues in the CDR3. CDR3 sequence: CASSTQRRTTYNEQFF.

V usage is TRBV5-1 and J usage is TRBJ2-5; the TCRdb call, TRBD1, lacks DNA for checking. This CDR3 is built from 13 residues. Germline loops: CDR1 SGHRS, CDR2 YFSETQ. The CDR3 loop reads CASSSTGEENQYF.

V gene TRBV5-1 combines with J gene TRBJ1-4. Germline CDR1 and CDR2: SGHRS and YFSETQ. The CDR3 loop spans 15 amino acids. The CDR3: CASSLNTMDGEKLFF.

The chain uses TRBV4-1 and TRBJ1-2; TCRdb calls TRBD1, which cannot be checked without DNA. Looked up from germline, CDR1 is MGHRA and CDR2 is YSYEKL. The CDR3 covers 15 residues. CDR3 amino acids: CASSQVGQGLNGYTF.

The V and J genes are TRBV5-1 and TRBJ2-5. Germline CDR1 is SGHRS and CDR2 is YFSETQ. The CDR3 length is 12 residues. The CDR3 reads CASSTFQETQYF.

The V call is TRBV19, the J call TRBJ1-1. Germline values: CDR1 LNHDA, CDR2 SQIVND (reference sequence). The CDR3 is made up of 12 amino acids. The CDR3 loop reads CASSTLNTEAFF.

The gene calls are TRBV7-8 and TRBJ2-1. The CDR3 has 15 amino acids. Germline CDR1 reads SGHVS; CDR2 reads FQNEAQ. Here the CDR3 reads CASSLGSSSYNEQFF.

V gene TRBV27 combines with J gene TRBJ2-1; as DNA is missing, the TRBD1 call by TCRdb cannot be tested. The CDR3 covers 16 residues. The germline V gene encodes CDR1 MNHEY and CDR2 SMNVEV (reference sequence). The CDR3 protein is CASRAVGTHFYNEQFF.

The chain employs TRBV3-1 and TRBJ2-7; TCRdb designates TRBD1, a call that cannot be tested without DNA. Germline assignment: CDR1 LGHDT and CDR2 YNNKEL (reference sequence). This CDR3 is 16 amino acids long. The CDR3 region is CASSHEPGTGAYEQYF.

J is TRBJ1-5 and V is TRBV5-1; the D call of TRBD1 rests on TCRdb alone, since no DNA is present to check it. Germline lookup yields CDR1 SGHRS and CDR2 YFSETQ. The CDR3 contains 17 residues. CDR3 residues: CASSPGSGGQSNQPQHF.